The 20 T cell receptor beta chains listed next were all sequenced from one sample in a study of shared clonotypes between healthy human individuals. The table came from immunoSEQ multiplex PCR; TCRdb's copy has only in-frame clones and leaves some out. The profile shows about 820,000 clones, approximately 92% of them singletons. Naive CD8 populations comprised CD45RO-negative cells positively selected for CCR7, excluding terminally differentiated effector memory CD45RA+ cells. The source material was naive CD8+ T cells sorted from blood. All receptors derive from a man aged 25 to 40 in good health.

The rearrangement joins TRBV5-1 to TRBJ1-1, with a tentative D call TRBD1 (5 bases). CDR1 is SGHRS, CDR2 YFSETQ, per germline. V dropped 0 bases and J dropped 7 bases, with 10 bases sitting between them. The CDR3 runs to 13 residues. The DNA of the CDR3 is TGCGCCAGCAGCTTGGCCGGGACTCTTGAAGCTTTCTTT. This sequence encodes CASSLAGTLEAFF.

V is TRBV28 and J is TRBJ2-3; possibly TRBD2 for D (5 bases). The CDR3 spans 16 residues. CDR1 is MDHEN and CDR2 is SYDVKM in the germline V gene. Trimming took 4 bases from V and 1 from J, leaving 15 bases between them. The CDR3 spells CASSYMPVGGTDTQYF. The CDR3 DNA reads TGTGCCAGCAGTTATATGCCTGTCGGGGGCACAGATACGCAGTATTTT.

This chain joins TRBV4-1 and TRBJ2-7; the match to TRBD1 covers 8 bases. CDR3 length equals 15 residues. Losses at the gene ends were 5 bases for V and 0 bases for J; bases not matched to a gene: 6. Germline values: CDR1 MGHRA, CDR2 YSYEKL. The CDR3 DNA reads as TGCGCCAGCAGCTACACGACAGGGGACTCCTACGAGCAGTACTTC. Its protein product is CASSYTTGDSYEQYF.

V is TRBV6-6 and J is TRBJ2-2; D tentatively reads TRBD1 or TRBD2 (6 bases each). CDR3 size: 16 residues. The germline V and J ends were trimmed by 2 bases and 4 bases, with 14 bases remaining between them. CDR1 is MNHNY and CDR2 is SVGAGI in the germline V gene (reference sequence). Here the CDR3 DNA reads TGTGCCAGCAGTTACGGGGGGCCAAGTAGCACCGGGGAGCTGTTTTTT. This codes for CASSYGGPSSTGELFF.

The sample holds a few counts of this clone. In DNA, the CDR3 is TGTGCCACAATCCGGACAGCCCCTCTTGGCTACACCTTC. This translates into CATIRTAPLGYTF. This sequence joins TRBV7-9 and TRBJ1-2, with a tentative D call TRBD1 (6 bases). The germline V gene encodes CDR1 SEHNR and CDR2 FQNEAQ (reference sequence). V shed 10 bases and J shed 7 bases, with 19 bases lying between them. The CDR3 covers 13 residues.

This chain links TRBV15 with TRBJ2-5; 13 bases line up with TRBD2. Germline V gene sequence: CDR1 LNHNV, CDR2 YYDKDF (reference sequence). The CDR3 totals 17 residues. The V gene end was trimmed by 1 base and the J gene end by 1 base; junction bases not matched to a gene: 3. CDR3 sequence (DNA): TGTGCCACCAGCAGAGGGGGGACTAGCGGGATCCAAGAGACCCAGTACTTC. Amino acids: CATSRGGTSGIQETQYF.

The genes are TRBV5-1 and TRBJ2-1, with D perhaps TRBD2 (6 bases). V lost 3 bases, J lost 4 bases, and 23 bases lay in between. Germline loops: CDR1 SGHRS, CDR2 YFSETQ. The CDR3 is 18 amino acids. CDR3 region: CASSSDSSLSGPYNEQFF. CDR3 coding DNA: TGCGCCAGCAGCTCCGACAGTTCCCTTAGCGGACCTTACAATGAGCAGTTCTTC.

The J gene is TRBJ2-7, the V gene TRBV5-4; the D call may be TRBD1 or TRBD2 (5 bases each). The CDR3 runs 17 residues. The germline V gene has CDR1 SGHNT and CDR2 YYREEE (reference sequence). Trimming removed 2 bases from V and 3 bases from J, with 21 bases in between. CDR3 loop: CASSFNFGTQGRYEQYF. The CDR3 DNA reads as TGTGCCAGCAGCTTTAACTTCGGGACCCAGGGACGCTACGAGCAGTACTTC.

The rearrangement uses TRBV6-6 and TRBJ2-7; D unresolved. Germline-derived CDR1 and CDR2 are MNHNY and SVGAGI (reference sequence). The germline V and J ends were trimmed by 5 bases and 6 bases, with 14 bases remaining between them. The CDR3 loop spans 13 amino acids. The CDR3 DNA sequence: TGTGCCAGCAGTCCGTACCTATTGGGCGAGCAGTACTTC. This encodes CASSPYLLGEQYF.

The chain combines TRBV6-5 with TRBJ2-3; no clear D. V lost 5 bases and J 6 bases, leaving 12 bases between the germline ends. CDR1 is MNHEY and CDR2 is SVGAGI in the germline V gene. The CDR3 is made up of 13 amino acids. The CDR3 loop reads CASSLVEDDTQYF. CDR3 sequence (DNA): TGTGCCAGCAGTCTCGTAGAGGATGATACGCAGTATTTT.

CDR3 in DNA: TGTGCCAGCAGTCCCTCCGCGGCCTGGAAATACTTC. This sequence encodes CASSPSAAWKYF. The chain carries TRBV28 and TRBJ2-7, with D hard to call. The CDR3 loop spans 12 amino acids. Trimming shortened V by 5 bases and J by 13 bases, and 18 bases separated the two germline ends. Looked up from germline, CDR1 is MDHEN and CDR2 is SYDVKM. Using reference TRBV28 and TRBJ2-7 for the parts outside the CDR3, the full variable domain is DVKVTQSSRYLVKRTGEKVFLECVQDMDHENMFWYRQDPGLGLRLIYFSYDVKMKEKGDIPEGYSVSREKKERFSLILESASTNQTSMYLCASSPSAAWKYFGPGTRLTVT.

The chain links TRBV5-6 to TRBJ2-2; 7 nucleotides agree with TRBD1. V lost 1 base, J lost 6 bases, and 6 bases stayed unmatched. CDR1 SGHDT and CDR2 YYEEEE come from the germline V gene. This CDR3 is 15 amino acids long. CDR3 residues: CASSLTGVGSGELFF. In DNA form, the CDR3 reads TGTGCCAGCAGCTTGACAGGGGTTGGATCCGGGGAGCTGTTTTTT.

The gene calls are TRBV27 and TRBJ2-1; tentative D call: TRBD2 (6 bases). The CDR3 consists of 15 residues. Trimming removed 7 bases at V and 0 bases at J, with 13 bases between. Germline V gene sequence: CDR1 MNHEY, CDR2 SMNVEV (reference sequence). This CDR3 reads CASNWEADSYNEQFF. Here the CDR3 DNA reads TGTGCCAGCAACTGGGAGGCGGACTCCTACAATGAGCAGTTCTTC.

The CDR3, as DNA: TGTGCCAGCAGCTTAGGAACCCTGGGGGCAGCTAACTATGGCTACACCTTC. Translated: CASSLGTLGAANYGYTF. V gene TRBV5-5 combines with J gene TRBJ1-2; maybe TRBD1 (6 bases). V gave up 2 bases and J gave up 0 bases, with 17 bases separating them. CDR1 and CDR2 (germline): SGHKS, YYEKEE (reference sequence). The CDR3 totals 17 residues. The variable domain in full, completed from reference TRBV5-5 and TRBJ1-2, reads DAGVTQSPTHLIKTRGQQVTLRCSPISGHKSVSWYQQVLGQGPQFIFQYYEKEERGRGNFPDRFSARQFPNYSSELNVNALLLGDSALYLCASSLGTLGAANYGYTFGSGTRLTVV.

The chain combines TRBV11-2 with TRBJ2-1, with D perhaps TRBD2 (6 bases). Trimming removed 5 bases at V and 12 bases at J, with 23 bases between. The CDR3 is 15 residues long. Germline CDR1 and CDR2: SGHAT and FQNNGV. The DNA for the CDR3 is TGTGCCAGCAGCCGCCTGCGGGAACAAAGGGGAAGGCAGTTCTTC. It is translated as CASSRLREQRGRQFF.

The V call is TRBV5-4, the J call TRBJ2-5, with 15 bases aligning to TRBD2. J gave up 1 base and V 3 bases, and 10 bases lay outside the gene matches. The germline gives CDR1 SGHNT, CDR2 YYREEE (reference sequence). The CDR3 is made up of 19 amino acids. CDR3 in DNA: TGTGCCAGCAGCTGGGGGGGACTAGCGGGAGGTGGGGCCCAAGAGACCCAGTACTTC. Protein sequence: CASSWGGLAGGGAQETQYF. Full variable domain (outside the CDR3, taken from reference TRBV5-4 and TRBJ2-5): ETGVTQSPTHLIKTRGQQVTLRCSSQSGHNTVSWYQQALGQGPQFIFQYYREEENGRGNFPPRFSGLQFPNYSSELNVNALELDDSALYLCASSWGGLAGGGAQETQYFGPGTRLLVL.

The J gene is TRBJ2-7, the V gene TRBV28; perhaps TRBD1 as D (5 bases). Germline loops: CDR1 MDHEN, CDR2 SYDVKM. The CDR3 has 15 residues. Trimming shortened V by 3 bases and J by 5 bases, and 17 bases separated the two germline ends. The CDR3 region is CASSFKQGLFDEQYF. The CDR3 DNA reads as TGTGCCAGCAGTTTTAAGCAGGGCCTCTTTGACGAGCAGTACTTC.

The chain uses TRBV21-1 and TRBJ2-1; the DNA was not used to check the table's D call, TRBD2. TRBV21-1 is a pseudogene segment. This CDR3 has 16 residues. The CDR3 bases are TGTGCCAGCAAGCCCGCGGGACTAGCGGGCTACAATGAGCAGTTCTTC. It translates to CASKPAGLAGYNEQFF.

The chain recombines TRBV27 with TRBJ1-2; no definite D call. Deletions cut 5 bases from V and 4 bases from J, with 14 bases between. Germline lookup yields CDR1 MNHEY and CDR2 SMNVEV (reference sequence). The CDR3 is made up of 14 amino acids. Written as DNA, the CDR3 is TGTGCCAGCAGTCCAACTAGTAGACCCTATGGCTACACCTTC. As protein: CASSPTSRPYGYTF.

V gene TRBV28 combines with J gene TRBJ2-3; D not resolved. V dropped 4 bases and J dropped 0 bases, with 11 bases sitting between them. The V gene's germline CDR1 is MDHEN and CDR2 SYDVKM. The CDR3 spans 15 residues. The CDR3 DNA is TGTGCCAGCAGTTGGGCACCGTCTAGCACAGATACGCAGTATTTT. This translates into CASSWAPSSTDTQYF.